Listed below are T cell receptor beta chains from one sample, sequenced in a study of identical twins. TCRdb re-called the 5' RACE reads through MiXCR, storing one row per CDR3 protein. The sample consists of about 250,000 distinct CDR3 sequences, roughly 8.7% of them appearing once. A further study also used this sample, focusing on yellow fever vaccine responses in identical twins.

The sample taken for sequencing was CD8+ T cells sorted from blood. The receptors here all came from a young woman in good health. Each CDR3 is given with its conserved first and last residue. D genes are given only for firm matches. Clone sizes are given selectively: once, few, many, or a class where the clone is expanded.

cdr3_aa	cdr3_nt	v_call	j_call	clone_size	d_call
CASSLPGVRYGYTF	TGTGCCAGCAGCTTACCAGGGGTTCGGTATGGCTACACCTTC	TRBV7-9	TRBJ1-2	-	-
CASSLDLYEQYF	TGTGCCAGCAGCTTGGACCTCTACGAGCAGTACTTC	TRBV5-4	TRBJ2-7	many	-
CASSEGRGTYEQYF	TGTGCCAGCAGTGAAGGCAGGGGGACCTACGAGCAGTACTTC	TRBV6-4	TRBJ2-7	-	TRBD1
CASSEAAGDQRDTQYF	TGTGCCAGCAGTGAAGCGGCGGGAGATCAACGGGATACGCAGTATTTT	TRBV6-1	TRBJ2-3	few	TRBD2
CSVETGANEQFF	TGCAGCGTCGAAACAGGGGCCAATGAGCAGTTCTTC	TRBV29-1	TRBJ2-1	many	TRBD1
CSVDGMRQGLGTEAFF	TGCAGCGTTGACGGGATGAGGCAGGGGCTGGGCACTGAAGCTTTCTTT	TRBV29-1	TRBJ1-1	-	-
CASSWTTRTGEEQYF	TGTGCCAGCAGCTGGACCACCAGGACAGGGGAGGAGCAGTACTTC	TRBV7-9	TRBJ2-7	few	TRBD1
CSAREAAGHNEQYF	TGCAGTGCTAGAGAGGCGGCAGGGCACAACGAGCAGTACTTC	TRBV20-1	TRBJ2-7	-	-
CASSLNPENTGELFF	TGTGCCAGCAGTTTAAACCCAGAGAACACCGGGGAGCTGTTTTTT	TRBV27	TRBJ2-2	few	-
CASSLAGGGRDEQYF	TGTGCCAGCAGCTTAGCGGGCGGGGGAAGGGACGAGCAGTACTTC	TRBV7-9	TRBJ2-7	-	TRBD2
CASSLLTGPSNEQFF	TGTGCCAGCAGCTTGTTGACAGGCCCTAGCAATGAGCAGTTCTTC	TRBV5-6	TRBJ2-1	-	-
CASSSGGEAFF	TGTGCCAGCAGCTCCGGAGGTGAAGCTTTCTTT	TRBV7-6	TRBJ1-1	many	-
CASSTLSSYEQYF	TGTGCCAGCAGCACCCTAAGCTCCTACGAGCAGTACTTC	TRBV6-1	TRBJ2-7	many	-
CASSQDRVAGGVQYF	TGCGCCAGCAGCCAAGATCGAGTAGCGGGAGGGGTGCAGTACTTC	TRBV4-3	TRBJ2-7	few	TRBD2